The 26 T cell receptor beta chains below were found in one sample sequenced in a study of blood T cell repertoires in COVID-19. Sequencing was performed with immunoSEQ multiplex PCR; in TCRdb, only in-frame clones are kept and a portion is missing. The sample has some 85,000 clones; roughly 76% are singletons. The sequencing input was peripheral blood. These receptors all come from a woman older than 75 with active or convalescent COVID-19.

A few counts support this clone. The chain employs TRBV2 and TRBJ1-4; 7 bases are shared with TRBD1. Germline values: CDR1 SNHLY, CDR2 FYNNEI. Trimming removed 6 bases from V and 8 bases from J; junction bases left unmatched: 3. This CDR3 comprises 12 residues. CDR3 sequence reads: CASRGGGEKLFF. For the CDR3, the DNA is TGTGCCAGCAGAGGAGGGGGCGAAAAACTGTTTTTT.

V usage is TRBV6-2 or TRBV6-3 and J usage is TRBJ2-7; TRBD1 matches at 11 bases. CDR3 length equals 14 residues. Trimming cost V 2 bases and J 3 bases; bases outside gene matches: 0. CDR1 MNHEY and CDR2 SVGEGT come from the germline V gene. CDR3 DNA sequence: TGTGCCAGCAGTTACGGGACAGGGGGCTACGAGCAGTACTTC. Its protein is CASSYGTGGYEQYF.

V is TRBV4-3 and J is TRBJ1-2; 8 bases are a match to TRBD1. This CDR3 region has 15 residues. Germline CDR1 and CDR2: LGHNA and YSLEER. Trimming at V came to 4 bases and at J to 4 bases, leaving 8 bases not matched to a gene. CDR3 loop: CASSRDRGEGYGYTF. CDR3 nucleotide sequence: TGCGCCAGCAGCCGCGACAGGGGAGAGGGCTATGGCTACACCTTC.

The chain is built from TRBV24-1 and TRBJ1-1; D ambiguous. The CDR3 runs to 13 residues. Looked up from germline, CDR1 is KGHDR and CDR2 is SFDVKD. V was shortened by 5 bases and J by 1 base, with 7 bases between the two germline ends. The CDR3 here is CATSGHSNTEAFF. The CDR3 DNA sequence: TGTGCCACCAGTGGACATTCGAACACTGAAGCTTTCTTT.

The chain joins TRBV24-1 to TRBJ2-3; 10 nucleotides agree with TRBD2. This CDR3 is 13 amino acids long. The trim removed 9 bases at V and 5 bases at J, leaving 4 bases unmatched. Germline lookup yields CDR1 KGHDR and CDR2 SFDVKD. The CDR3 nucleotides are TGTGCCACCGAGGGGACTAGCGAAGATACGCAGTATTTT. Its translation: CATEGTSEDTQYF.

This clone turned up a few times. In nucleotides, the CDR3 is TGTGCCAGCAGTCCCGGGACAGGGAATCAGCCCCAGCATTTT. Encoded protein: CASSPGTGNQPQHF. The V gene is TRBV5-5, the J gene TRBJ1-5, with TRBD1 matching over 9 bases. V trimming: 5 bases; J trimming: 4 bases; junction bases outside the gene matches: 4. The CDR3 consists of 14 residues. Germline V gives CDR1 SGHKS, CDR2 YYEKEE (reference sequence).

This clone was recorded only once. The chain uses TRBV19 and TRBJ2-7; no clear D gene. The ends were cut back, 5 bases at V and 3 bases at J, with 11 bases in the middle. The CDR3 runs 13 residues. Germline V CDR1 and CDR2: LNHDA, SQIVND (reference sequence). CDR3 region: CASSYTMVYEQYF. The CDR3, as DNA: TGTGCCAGTAGTTACACGATGGTCTACGAGCAGTACTTC.

V usage is TRBV7-8 and J usage is TRBJ2-1; possibly TRBD2 for D (6 bases). In germline, CDR1 is SGHVS, CDR2 FQNEAQ. This CDR3 has 12 residues. The V end was cut by 7 bases, the J end by 9 bases, with 13 bases between. CDR3 nucleotide sequence: TGTGCCAGCACCCCAGGAGCGGGTGAGCAGTTCTTC. It encodes CASTPGAGEQFF.

The J gene is TRBJ2-2, the V gene TRBV20-1; the match to TRBD1 covers 12 bases. Germline V CDR1 and CDR2: DFQATT, SNEGSKA (reference sequence). With V trimmed by 3 bases and J by 5 bases, 4 bases remained unmatched. CDR3 length equals 15 residues. The CDR3 nucleotides read TGCAGTGCTAGTGGGACAGGGGGCTGGACCGGGGAGCTGTTTTTT. It translates to CSASGTGGWTGELFF.

Here the CDR3 reads CASRQSGGLQEETQYF. CDR3 nucleotide sequence: TGTGCCAGCAGACAGTCGGGGGGCCTCCAGGAAGAGACCCAGTACTTC. The chain joins TRBV28 to TRBJ2-5; a weak D match, TRBD2 (7 bases). Trimming took off 6 bases at V and 3 bases at J, with 20 bases between the two ends. Germline V gene sequence: CDR1 MDHEN, CDR2 SYDVKM. This CDR3 has 16 residues.

A word on this clone: The sample has other DNA sequences that encode this CDR3 too. The CDR3 spells CASSRSYNSPLHF. DNA for the CDR3: TGTGCCAGCAGTCGGAGTTATAATTCACCCCTCCACTTT. V and J are TRBV6-5 and TRBJ1-6, with D uncertain. The germline CDR1 and CDR2 sequences are MNHEY and SVGAGI. Trimming left V 5 bases short and J 4 bases short, with 6 bases between. The CDR3 has 13 residues.

The rearrangement joins TRBV7-2 to TRBJ1-2; tentative D call: TRBD1 (6 bases). This CDR3 is 13 amino acids long. CDR1 and CDR2 from the germline V gene are SGHTA and FQGNSA. V dropped 6 bases and J dropped 6 bases, with 14 bases sitting between them. CDR3 loop: CASSYRTDDGYTF. CDR3 DNA sequence: TGTGCCAGCAGTTATAGGACAGACGATGGCTACACCTTC.

The chain has TRBV7-8 and TRBJ1-6, with 11 nucleotides matching TRBD1. Germline trimming cut 1 base from V and 10 bases from J; bases unmatched to any gene: 6. The germline V gene has CDR1 SGHVS and CDR2 FQNEAQ. The CDR3 loop spans 16 amino acids. The CDR3 reads CASSLGDRGVRSPLHF. DNA for the CDR3: TGTGCCAGCAGCTTAGGGGACAGGGGGGTTCGATCACCCCTCCACTTT.

J is TRBJ2-5 and V is TRBV5-1; D might be TRBD2 (5 bases). The V end was cut by 2 bases, the J end by 5 bases, with 13 bases between. There are 14 residues in the CDR3. The germline gives CDR1 SGHRS, CDR2 YFSETQ. CDR3 nucleotide sequence: TGCGCCAGCAGCTTAGGACGGAGGAGGGAGACCCAGTACTTC. It translates to CASSLGRRRETQYF. Full variable domain (rest looked up from reference TRBV5-1 and TRBJ2-5): KAGVTQTPRYLIKTRGQQVTLSCSPISGHRSVSWYQQTPGQGLQFLFEYFSETQRNKGNFPGRFSGRQFSNSRSEMNVSTLELGDSALYLCASSLGRRRETQYFGPGTRLLVL.

V gene TRBV20-1 combines with J gene TRBJ2-5; perhaps TRBD1 as D (5 bases). The CDR3 spans 11 residues. V shed 5 bases and J shed 5 bases, with 9 bases lying between them. CDR1 is DFQATT and CDR2 is SNEGSKA in the germline V gene (reference sequence). CDR3 in amino acids: CSAAPGETQYF. CDR3 nucleotide sequence: TGCAGTGCTGCACCAGGGGAGACCCAGTACTTC.

This clone was found a few times. The V call is TRBV7-8, the J call TRBJ2-1; perhaps TRBD1 as D (6 bases). The V end was cut by 5 bases, the J end by 3 bases, with 11 bases between. In germline, CDR1 is SGHVS, CDR2 FQNEAQ. The CDR3 extends over 14 amino acids. CDR3 protein: CASSPRDIYNEQFF. The CDR3 bases are TGTGCCAGCAGCCCCAGGGACATCTACAATGAGCAGTTCTTC.

This chain connects TRBV3-1 (or the pseudogene TRBV3-2) to TRBJ2-7; a weak D match, TRBD2 (6 bases). This CDR3 has 13 residues. V lost 7 bases and J lost 0, with 10 bases in between. Looked up from germline, CDR1 is LGHDT and CDR2 is YNNKEL (reference sequence). In nucleotides, the CDR3 is TGTGCCAGCACCCTCGGGGGCTCCTACGAGCAGTACTTC. Protein sequence: CASTLGGSYEQYF.

The CDR3 is CASSQPGGQGEKLFF. CDR3 nucleotide sequence: TGTGCCAGCAGCCAACCCGGCGGACAGGGGGAAAAACTGTTTTTT. V gene TRBV3-1 (or the pseudogene TRBV3-2) combines with J gene TRBJ1-4; 9 nucleotides agree with TRBD1. V was pared by 2 bases and J by 8 bases, with 6 bases of the junction left unmatched. The CDR3 covers 15 residues. CDR1 is LGHDT, CDR2 YNNKEL, per germline (reference sequence).

This clone was detected only a few times. The rearrangement links TRBV6-5 to TRBJ1-2; weak D call: TRBD1 (5 bases). CDR3 size: 15 residues. V dropped 6 bases and J dropped 4 bases, with 18 bases sitting between them. The germline gives CDR1 MNHEY, CDR2 SVGAGI. CDR3 sequence: CASSAGRSISYGYTF. The CDR3 DNA follows: TGTGCCAGCAGCGCGGGACGGTCAATCAGCTATGGCTACACCTTC.

This clone came up once. The CDR3 here is CASSLGHVADTQYF. The CDR3 nucleotides read TGCGCCAGCAGCTTGGGACACGTGGCAGATACGCAGTATTTT. This rearrangement joins TRBV5-1 to TRBJ2-3; D is uncertain. Per the germline V gene, CDR1 is SGHRS and CDR2 is YFSETQ. V lost 0 bases to trimming and J lost 4 bases, with 9 bases between them. The CDR3 extends over 14 amino acids.

V is TRBV10-3 and J is TRBJ2-6; tentative D call: TRBD2 (5 bases). V was pared by 10 bases and J by 0 bases, with 16 bases between. The CDR3 contains 16 residues. Germline V CDR1 and CDR2: ENHRY, SYGVKD. The CDR3 is CATGRASSSGANVLTF. In DNA form, the CDR3 reads TGTGCCACCGGGCGGGCTAGCAGCTCTGGGGCCAACGTCCTGACTTTC.

This clone was found a few times. This chain links TRBV5-1 with TRBJ1-2; TRBD1 aligns across 8 bases. V dropped 7 bases and J dropped 2; count of bases not matched to a gene: 10. Per germline, CDR1 SGHRS and CDR2 YFSETQ. CDR3 length: 15 amino acids. The CDR3 loop is CASWDRSLLNYGYTF. Written as DNA, the CDR3 is TGCGCCAGCTGGGACAGGTCCCTGTTAAACTATGGCTACACCTTC.

V usage is TRBV6-5 and J usage is TRBJ1-4, with a weak D call TRBD1 (6 bases). Germline-derived CDR1 and CDR2 are MNHEY and SVGAGI. The CDR3 totals 14 residues. V was clipped by 8 bases and J by 4 bases, with 14 bases between them. The CDR3 is CASGRGSVNEKLFF. The CDR3 DNA follows: TGTGCCAGCGGGAGGGGGAGCGTTAATGAAAAACTGTTTTTT.

The chain uses TRBV19 and TRBJ1-1; tentatively, D is TRBD1 (5 bases). The ends were cut back, 4 bases at V and 5 bases at J, with 11 bases in the middle. The CDR3 spans 13 residues. CDR1 is LNHDA, CDR2 SQIVND, per germline (reference sequence). CDR3 residues: CASSTARGTEAFF. CDR3 sequence (DNA): TGTGCCAGTAGTACGGCGCGGGGGACTGAAGCTTTCTTT.

The gene calls are TRBV30 and TRBJ2-1; 8 bases agree with TRBD2. The CDR3 extends over 14 amino acids. After removal of 5 bases from V and 5 bases from J, the junction contained 8 bases not matched to a gene. CDR1 is GTSNPN and CDR2 is SVGIG in the germline V gene (reference sequence). Here the CDR3 reads CAWEAGEMNNEQFF. The CDR3 DNA sequence: TGTGCCTGGGAAGCGGGGGAGATGAACAATGAGCAGTTCTTC.

There are a few counts of this clone. This chain joins TRBV5-3 and TRBJ2-7, with 8 positions matching TRBD1. TRBV5-3 is an ORF; its function is uncertain. V shed 0 bases and J 4 bases; nucleotides not matched to a gene: 6. The CDR3 spans 15 residues. The CDR3 nucleotides read TGTGCCAGAAGCTTGGCAGGGGGCCCGAGGTACGAGCAGTACTTC. This encodes CARSLAGGPRYEQYF.